The source of this T cell receptor (beta chain) is a study of blood T cell repertoires in COVID-19. For the study at large: Sites in the United States, Italy and Spain provided acute and convalescent COVID-19 samples.

Shortly before study entry, within 2 weeks, exposed participants had met a COVID-19 case. Authors' processing steps: Using reference gene primer amplification, nucleated cell counts were estimated. The assay was immunoSEQ multiplex PCR, and TCRdb's table has in-frame clones only and misses some. V, J and clone size are those of that table, while D and trimming were read from the DNA. Of fewer than 350,000 clones listed, 88% are singletons. CDR1 and CDR2 (germline): LGHDT, YNNKEL (reference sequence). V lost 1 base, J lost 4 bases, and 5 bases stayed unmatched. The CDR3 is 16 residues long. Sequencing was performed on PBMCs or T cells enriched from blood (not recorded which). The gene calls are TRBV3-1 (or the pseudogene TRBV3-2) and TRBJ1-4; 8 bases align to TRBD1. The origin of this receptor is a young woman who had been exposed to COVID-19. The CDR3 loop reads CASSQAGTGFNEKLFF. As DNA, the CDR3 is TGTGCCAGCAGCCAAGCCGGGACAGGTTTTAATGAAAAACTGTTTTTT.